This record covers a single TCR beta chain. Antigen unknown. Produced via immunoSEQ multiplex PCR; TCRdb's table is partial and in-frame only. The table includes roughly 92,000 clones, 82% detected once. The entry originates in a study of Ad26.COV2.S vaccination and SARS-CoV-2 variants. Study-level findings and limits: Vaccine recipients posted higher spike-specific TCR breadth than their placebo counterparts. Spike-specific responses of CD8+ and CD4+ T cells were reported to display substantial breadth after vaccination.

This CDR3 has 14 residues. V dropped 8 bases and J dropped 0; count of bases not matched to a gene: 5. Germline-derived CDR1 and CDR2 are MGHDK and SYGVNS. The chain couples TRBV25-1 to TRBJ2-3; TRBD2 matches 7 bases. The material sequenced was peripheral blood, taken after recovery from COVID-19. The source of this sequence is a human donor who had recovered from COVID-19. CDR3 nucleotide sequence: TGTGCCAGCCGCTTAGCGGGTAGCACAGATACGCAGTATTTT. Translation: CASRLAGSTDTQYF.